These 3 T cell receptor beta chains were all obtained from the same sample, sequenced in a study of T cells in Graves' hyperthyroidism and ophthalmopathy. The investigators amplified TCR beta CDR3 regions from RNA transcripts. An initial round of RT-PCR targeting the TCR CDR3 relied on the HTBI primer set. TCRdb re-called the multiplex PCR reads through MiXCR, storing one row per CDR3 protein. Altogether hundreds of thousands of distinct CDR3 sequences are present, more than 30% being singletons, with the ten largest covering 8% to 9%. Material for sequencing was blood. The receptors were gathered from a man between 18 and 29 years old with Graves' hyperthyroidism.

The rearrangement uses TRBV25-1 and TRBJ1-5; perhaps TRBD1 as D (5 bases). CDR3 length: 13 amino acids. CDR1 MGHDK and CDR2 SYGVNS come from the germline V gene. Trimming cost V 0 bases and J 14 bases, with 14 bases left between them. CDR3 protein: CASSEYGRGVEHF. As DNA, the CDR3 is TGTGCCAGCAGTGAATATGGTCGAGGGGTCGAGCATTTT.

The chain is built from TRBV5-6 and TRBJ1-2; D perhaps matches TRBD1 (6 bases). CDR1 and CDR2 (germline): SGHDT, YYEEEE. The germline V and J ends were trimmed by 4 bases and 8 bases, with 18 bases remaining between them. This CDR3 has 14 residues. CDR3 in amino acids: CASSAPQGVGGYTF. DNA for the CDR3: TGTGCCAGCAGCGCGCCACAGGGAGTGGGGGGCTACACCTTC.

This clonotype has only a few counts. This rearrangement joins TRBV11-2 to TRBJ1-4, with a tentative D call TRBD1 (5 bases). CDR3 size: 15 residues. Trimming removed 5 bases at V and 10 bases at J, with 20 bases between. Germline lookup yields CDR1 SGHAT and CDR2 FQNNGV. The CDR3 loop is CASSPSGGVGPKLFF. Here the CDR3 DNA reads TGTGCCAGCAGCCCTTCCGGGGGTGTGGGCCCAAAACTGTTTTTT. Based on the CDR3 plus reference TRBV11-2 and TRBJ1-4, the full variable domain is EAGVAQSPRYKIIEKRQSVAFWCNPISGHATLYWYQQILGQGPKLLIQFQNNGVVDDSQLPKDRFSAERLKGVDSTLKIQPAKLEDSAVYLCASSPSGGVGPKLFFGSGTQLSVL.